Below, one T cell receptor (beta chain) is given with its context. Its antigen is unidentified. This sample was taken from a study of cytomegalovirus exposure and HLA in healthy donors. Study at large: Within an early data release were approximately 85 million unique TCRs drawn from HLA-typed donors. The study, taken as a whole, reports: A previous analysis found most TCR beta V segments productive roughly 90% or roughly 30% of the time.

J was trimmed by 5 bases and V by 7 bases; bases with no gene match: 7. In germline, CDR1 is SGHTA, CDR2 FQGNSA. The CDR3 runs 14 residues. Primers for the PCR totalled 60 Vbeta and 13 Jbeta. Assay: immunoSEQ multiplex PCR; the TCRdb copy retains only in-frame clones and omits some. This table has 150,000 to 170,000 clones, approximately 80% appearing once. The V call is TRBV7-2, the J call TRBJ2-1, with 8 bases identical to TRBD2. This receptor was taken from a man younger than 40 in good health and CMV-seropositive. Sequencing was done on a sample of PBMCs. The CDR3 spells CASTRGGFNNEQFF. The CDR3 DNA sequence: TGTGCCAGCACCCGGGGGGGGTTTAACAATGAGCAGTTCTTC.